Listed below are T cell receptor beta chains from one sample, sequenced in a study of identical twins. TCRdb itself ran the 5' RACE reads through MiXCR, one entry per CDR3 protein. The data contain some 630,000 distinct CDR3 sequences, less than 9% of them singletons. This same sample was also taken into another study, of yellow fever vaccine responses in identical twins.

Material: PBMCs. Receptors were obtained from a woman aged 18 to 35 in good health. Both conserved end residues are part of each CDR3. Each record gives: clone size, D gene, V gene, J gene, CDR3 DNA, CDR3 protein. The D gene is left open where the match is weak. Size tells how often a clone was seen (once, few, many) or the class of an expanded clone, and some rows leave it out.

size: .; D: TRBD2; V: TRBV20-1; J: TRBJ2-1; DNA: TGCAGTGCTAATGTCGCTAGCGGGTACAATGAGCAGTTCTTC; CDR3: CSANVASGYNEQFF
size: many; D: .; V: TRBV15; J: TRBJ2-1; DNA: TGTGCCACCAGCAGAGGTCGGACCAATGAGCAGTTCTTC; CDR3: CATSRGRTNEQFF
size: few; D: .; V: TRBV29-1; J: TRBJ2-3; DNA: TGCAGCGTTGAAGGGGGGGTCTCGGATACGCAGTATTTT; CDR3: CSVEGGVSDTQYF
size: many; D: TRBD2; V: TRBV12-3/TRBV12-4; J: TRBJ2-3; DNA: TGTGCCAGCACCTTCGGACTAGCGGGAGATACGCAGTATTTT; CDR3: CASTFGLAGDTQYF
size: few; D: TRBD2; V: TRBV28; J: TRBJ2-7; DNA: TGTGCCAGCAGGGAAACTAGCGGGACGCTCTACGAGCAGTACTTC; CDR3: CASRETSGTLYEQYF
size: few; D: .; V: TRBV9; J: TRBJ1-5; DNA: TGTGCCAGCAGCGTAGACGGAAATCAGCCCCAGCATTTT; CDR3: CASSVDGNQPQHF
size: few; D: TRBD2; V: TRBV7-6; J: TRBJ2-1; DNA: TGTGCCAGCAGCCCAACGGGACTAGCGGGAGGGATATACAATGAGCAGTTCTTC; CDR3: CASSPTGLAGGIYNEQFF
size: .; D: .; V: TRBV7-9; J: TRBJ2-5; DNA: TGTGCCAGCAGCGTAGGGTCTGTCTTAGAGACCCAGTACTTC; CDR3: CASSVGSVLETQYF
size: many; D: .; V: TRBV15; J: TRBJ2-1; DNA: TGTGCCACCAGCAGAGATATGGGGGGATTAGGGGACAGGCAGTTCTTC; CDR3: CATSRDMGGLGDRQFF
size: many; D: .; V: TRBV7-8; J: TRBJ2-1; DNA: TGTGCCAGCAGCTTAGTGGCAGGGGAAGTCCCGGCGTTCTTC; CDR3: CASSLVAGEVPAFF
size: few; D: .; V: TRBV6-1; J: TRBJ1-2; DNA: TGTGCCAGCAGTCCTACGGGGGGCACGGCTAACTATGGCTACACCTTC; CDR3: CASSPTGGTANYGYTF
size: few; D: .; V: TRBV7-9; J: TRBJ1-1; DNA: TGTGCCAGCAGCTTAGTCGGCTGGGGCGCGACTGAAGCTTTCTTT; CDR3: CASSLVGWGATEAFF
size: few; D: .; V: TRBV24-1; J: TRBJ2-1; DNA: TGTGCCACCAGTGATTTACTCTCCAATGAGCAGTTCTTC; CDR3: CATSDLLSNEQFF
size: .; D: .; V: TRBV7-9; J: TRBJ2-7; DNA: TGTGCCAGCAGCTTATCCGCAGGATCATCCGACGAGCAGTACTTC; CDR3: CASSLSAGSSDEQYF
size: .; D: TRBD1; V: TRBV7-2; J: TRBJ1-1; DNA: TGTGCCAGCAGCTCCCAGACAGGGGCGGTCACTGAAGCTTTCTTT; CDR3: CASSSQTGAVTEAFF
size: few; D: .; V: TRBV10-3; J: TRBJ2-2; DNA: TGTGCCATCAGTCCAACCCCCACCGGGGAGCTGTTTTTT; CDR3: CAISPTPTGELFF
size: .; D: TRBD2; V: TRBV25-1; J: TRBJ2-5; DNA: TGTGCCAGCAGTGACGTGAGGACTAGCGCAAAAATGGGGCAAGAGACCCAGTACTTC; CDR3: CASSDVRTSAKMGQETQYF
size: few; D: .; V: TRBV6-6; J: TRBJ1-4; DNA: TGTGCCAGCAGTCAGGATTTGGACGAAAAACTGTTTTTT; CDR3: CASSQDLDEKLFF
size: few; D: .; V: TRBV20-1; J: TRBJ2-3; DNA: TGCAGTGCACCTACCGGGACTTTAGGCTGGGCAGATACGCAGTATTTT; CDR3: CSAPTGTLGWADTQYF
size: many; D: TRBD1; V: TRBV6-2/TRBV6-3; J: TRBJ2-5; DNA: TGTGCCAGCAGTCCGGGACAGATACTCCAAGAGACCCAGTACTTC; CDR3: CASSPGQILQETQYF
size: .; D: .; V: TRBV5-1; J: TRBJ1-4; DNA: TGCGCCAGCAGCTTGCTAGGCAGCGGTGAAAAACTGTTTTTT; CDR3: CASSLLGSGEKLFF
size: few; D: .; V: TRBV29-1; J: TRBJ2-2; DNA: TGCAGCGTTACCAGAGAAAGGGGTGGCACCGGGGAGCTGTTTTTT; CDR3: CSVTRERGGTGELFF
size: few; D: TRBD1; V: TRBV29-1; J: TRBJ1-1; DNA: TGCAGCGTGCGGCCGGGGGGGCCCGGACAGGGGGCATCAATGAACACTGAAGCTTTCTTT; CDR3: CSVRPGGPGQGASMNTEAFF
size: many; D: .; V: TRBV5-1; J: TRBJ2-1; DNA: TGCGCCAGCAGCCTCCGGGACGGACAAAACAATGAGCAGTTCTTC; CDR3: CASSLRDGQNNEQFF